This TCR beta chain was recovered during a study of T cells after yellow fever vaccination. Study-wide background: Fractions of low cell number were prepared using SMART-Seq v4 Ultra Low Input. Notes on the study in general: Once the booster was given, most primary-vaccination clones reappeared, at about 97% for CD4 and roughly 91% for CD8. It was the secondary response that reached its peak faster, day 5 versus 15, but it was weaker.

As for this clonotype: As yet, its antigen is unknown.

Universal primer sites and UMIs were introduced during 5'RACE template-switching synthesis of TCR cDNA. TCRdb independently ran MiXCR on the 5' RACE reads; one entry per CDR3 protein. The sample yields 310,000 or so distinct CDR3 sequences, around 6.8% seen once. This receptor was taken from a man aged 18 to 29 who received the YFV17D yellow fever vaccine. The sample consisted of PBMCs, taken about 49 days after the first yellow fever vaccination.

This CDR3 reads CASSLQAGEYNEQFF. The CDR3 DNA reads as TGTGCCAGCAGCTTACAAGCGGGGGAATACAATGAGCAGTTCTTC. This sequence joins TRBV7-2 and TRBJ2-1; TRBD2 agrees at 8 bases. Looked up from germline, CDR1 is SGHTA and CDR2 is FQGNSA. V was clipped by 2 bases and J by 4 bases; unmatched bases: 4. The CDR3 covers 15 residues.